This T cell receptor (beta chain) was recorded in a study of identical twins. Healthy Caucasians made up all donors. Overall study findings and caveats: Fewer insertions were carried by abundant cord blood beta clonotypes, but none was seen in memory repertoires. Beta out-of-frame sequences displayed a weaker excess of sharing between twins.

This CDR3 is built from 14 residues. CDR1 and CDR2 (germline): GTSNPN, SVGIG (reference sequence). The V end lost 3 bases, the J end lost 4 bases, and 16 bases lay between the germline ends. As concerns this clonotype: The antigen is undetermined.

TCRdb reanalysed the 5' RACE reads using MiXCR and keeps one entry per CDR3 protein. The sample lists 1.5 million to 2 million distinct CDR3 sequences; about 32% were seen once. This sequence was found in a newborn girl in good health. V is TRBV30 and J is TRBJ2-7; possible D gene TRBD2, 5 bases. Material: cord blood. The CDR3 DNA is TGTGCCTGGAGGAGTTTGGGAGATCGGTACGAGCAGTACTTC. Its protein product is CAWRSLGDRYEQYF. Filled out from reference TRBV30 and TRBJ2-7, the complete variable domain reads SQTIHQWPATLVQPVGSPLSLECTVEGTSNPNLYWYRQAAGRGLQLLFYSVGIGQISSEVPQNLSASRPQDRQFILSSKKLLLSDSGFYLCAWRSLGDRYEQYFGPGTRLTVT.